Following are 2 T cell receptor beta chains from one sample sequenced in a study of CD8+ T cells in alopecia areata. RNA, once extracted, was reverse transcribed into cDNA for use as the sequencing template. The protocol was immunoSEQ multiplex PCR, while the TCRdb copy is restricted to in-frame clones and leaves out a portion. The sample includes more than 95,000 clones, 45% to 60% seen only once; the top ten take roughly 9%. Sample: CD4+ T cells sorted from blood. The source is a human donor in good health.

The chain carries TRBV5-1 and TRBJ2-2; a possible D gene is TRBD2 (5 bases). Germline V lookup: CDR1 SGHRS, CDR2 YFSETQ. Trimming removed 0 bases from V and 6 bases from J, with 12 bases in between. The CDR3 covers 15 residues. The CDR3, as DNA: TGCGCCAGCAGCTTGGCCTCCAGAGGGTCCGGGGAGCTGTTTTTT. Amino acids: CASSLASRGSGELFF.

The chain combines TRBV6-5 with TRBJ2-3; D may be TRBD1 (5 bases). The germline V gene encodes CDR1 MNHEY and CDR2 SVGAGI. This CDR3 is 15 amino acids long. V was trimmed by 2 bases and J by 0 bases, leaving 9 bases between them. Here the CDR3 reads CASSYDRVSTDTQYF. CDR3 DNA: TGTGCCAGCAGTTACGACAGAGTTAGCACAGATACGCAGTATTTT.